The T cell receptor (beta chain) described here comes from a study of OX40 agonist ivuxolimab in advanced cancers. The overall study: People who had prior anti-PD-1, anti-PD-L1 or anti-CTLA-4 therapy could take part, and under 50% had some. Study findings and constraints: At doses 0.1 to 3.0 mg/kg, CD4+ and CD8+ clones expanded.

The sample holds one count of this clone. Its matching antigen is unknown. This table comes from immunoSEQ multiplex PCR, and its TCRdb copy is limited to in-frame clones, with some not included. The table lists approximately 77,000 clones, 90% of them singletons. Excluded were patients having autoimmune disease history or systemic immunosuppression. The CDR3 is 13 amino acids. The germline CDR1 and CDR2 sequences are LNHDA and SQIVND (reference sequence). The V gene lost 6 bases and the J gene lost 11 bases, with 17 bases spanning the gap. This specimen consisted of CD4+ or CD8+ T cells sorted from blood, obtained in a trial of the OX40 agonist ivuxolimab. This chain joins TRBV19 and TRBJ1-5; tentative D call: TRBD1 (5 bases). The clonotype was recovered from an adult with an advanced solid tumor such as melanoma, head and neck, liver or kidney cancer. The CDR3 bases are TGTGCCAGTAGCTTCAGGGATCCCCTGTCCCAGCATTTT. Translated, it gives CASSFRDPLSQHF.